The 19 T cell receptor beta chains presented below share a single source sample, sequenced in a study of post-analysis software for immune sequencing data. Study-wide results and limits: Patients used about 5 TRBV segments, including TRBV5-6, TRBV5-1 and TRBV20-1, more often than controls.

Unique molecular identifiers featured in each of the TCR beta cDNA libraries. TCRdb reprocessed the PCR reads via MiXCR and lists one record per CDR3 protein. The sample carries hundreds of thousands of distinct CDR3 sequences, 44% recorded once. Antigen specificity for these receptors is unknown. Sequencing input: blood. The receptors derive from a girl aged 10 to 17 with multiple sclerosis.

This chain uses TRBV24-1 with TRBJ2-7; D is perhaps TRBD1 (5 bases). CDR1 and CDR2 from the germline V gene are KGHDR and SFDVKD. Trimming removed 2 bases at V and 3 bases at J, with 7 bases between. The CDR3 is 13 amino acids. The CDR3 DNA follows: TGTGCCACCAGTGATTCAGACAGCTACGAGCAGTACTTC. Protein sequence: CATSDSDSYEQYF.

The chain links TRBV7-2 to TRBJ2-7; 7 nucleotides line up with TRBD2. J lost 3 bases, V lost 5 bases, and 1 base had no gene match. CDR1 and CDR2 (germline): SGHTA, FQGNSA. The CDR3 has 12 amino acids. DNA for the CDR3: TGTGCCAGCAGCCGGGGGGTCTACGAGCAGTACTTC. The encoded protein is CASSRGVYEQYF. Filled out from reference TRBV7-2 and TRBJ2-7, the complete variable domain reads GAGVSQSPSNKVTEKGKDVELRCDPISGHTALYWYRQSLGQGLEFLIYFQGNSAPDKSGLPSDRFSAERTGGSVSTLTIQRTQQEDSAVYLCASSRGVYEQYFGPGTRLTVT.

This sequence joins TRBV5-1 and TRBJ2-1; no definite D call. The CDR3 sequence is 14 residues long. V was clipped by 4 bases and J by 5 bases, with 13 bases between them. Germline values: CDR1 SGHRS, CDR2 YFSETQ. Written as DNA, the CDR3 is TGCGCCAGCAGCCCCCTCGGAGCTAACAATGAGCAGTTCTTC. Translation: CASSPLGANNEQFF.

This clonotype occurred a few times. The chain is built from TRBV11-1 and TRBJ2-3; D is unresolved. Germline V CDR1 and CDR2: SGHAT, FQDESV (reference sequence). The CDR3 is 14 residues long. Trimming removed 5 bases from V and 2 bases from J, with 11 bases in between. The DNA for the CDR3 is TGTGCCAGCAGCCCCATGGGGTCCACAGATACGCAGTATTTT. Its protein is CASSPMGSTDTQYF.

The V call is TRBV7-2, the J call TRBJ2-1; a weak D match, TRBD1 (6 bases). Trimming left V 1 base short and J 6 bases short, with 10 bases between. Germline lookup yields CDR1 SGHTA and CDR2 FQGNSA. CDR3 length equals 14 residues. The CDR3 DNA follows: TGTGCCAGCAGCTTAGTAGGGGGAAGCAATGAGCAGTTCTTC. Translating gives CASSLVGGSNEQFF.

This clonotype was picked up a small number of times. CDR3 sequence (DNA): TGCGCCAGCTGCCGGGTGGCGGGACTGTCAAGCGATGAGCAGTTCTTC. This codes for CASCRVAGLSSDEQFF. This rearrangement joins TRBV5-1 to TRBJ2-1; D might be TRBD2 (6 bases). Germline CDR1 and CDR2: SGHRS and YFSETQ. The length of the CDR3 is 16 residues. V was cut by 7 bases and J by 8 bases, with 25 bases left in between.

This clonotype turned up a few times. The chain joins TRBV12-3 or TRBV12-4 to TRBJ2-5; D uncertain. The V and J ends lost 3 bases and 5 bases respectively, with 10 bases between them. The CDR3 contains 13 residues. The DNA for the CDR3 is TGTGCCAGCAGTTTTGCCTACGGGGAGACCCAGTACTTC. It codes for CASSFAYGETQYF.

This CDR3 reads CASVLALSSYNEQFF. CDR3 DNA sequence: TGTGCCAGCGTTCTAGCGTTGAGCTCCTACAATGAGCAGTTCTTC. The rearrangement uses TRBV7-2 and TRBJ2-1, with D maybe TRBD2 (6 bases). Germline V gene sequence: CDR1 SGHTA, CDR2 FQGNSA. The V and J ends lost 8 bases and 0 bases respectively, with 14 bases between them. The CDR3 runs 15 residues. Drawing the rest from reference TRBV7-2 and TRBJ2-1, the complete variable domain is GAGVSQSPSNKVTEKGKDVELRCDPISGHTALYWYRQSLGQGLEFLIYFQGNSAPDKSGLPSDRFSAERTGGSVSTLTIQRTQQEDSAVYLCASVLALSSYNEQFFGPGTRLTVL.

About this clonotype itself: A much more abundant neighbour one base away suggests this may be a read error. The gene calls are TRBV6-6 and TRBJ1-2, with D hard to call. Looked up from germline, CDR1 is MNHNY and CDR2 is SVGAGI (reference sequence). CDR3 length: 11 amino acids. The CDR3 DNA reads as TGTGTCAGCAGTGGTGGTTATGGCTACACCTTC. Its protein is CVSSGGYGYTF.

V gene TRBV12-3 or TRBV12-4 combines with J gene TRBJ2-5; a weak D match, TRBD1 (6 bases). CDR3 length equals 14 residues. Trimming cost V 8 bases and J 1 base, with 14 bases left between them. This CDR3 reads CASLLWTAQETQYF. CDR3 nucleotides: TGTGCCAGCCTTCTTTGGACAGCCCAAGAGACCCAGTACTTC.

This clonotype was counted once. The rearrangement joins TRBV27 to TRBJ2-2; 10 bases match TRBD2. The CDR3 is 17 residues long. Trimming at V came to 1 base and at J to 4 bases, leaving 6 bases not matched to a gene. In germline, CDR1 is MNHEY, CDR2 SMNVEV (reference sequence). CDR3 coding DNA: TGTGCCAGCAGTTTATACAGCGGGGGGGCCTTCACCGGGGAGCTGTTTTTT. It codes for CASSLYSGGAFTGELFF.

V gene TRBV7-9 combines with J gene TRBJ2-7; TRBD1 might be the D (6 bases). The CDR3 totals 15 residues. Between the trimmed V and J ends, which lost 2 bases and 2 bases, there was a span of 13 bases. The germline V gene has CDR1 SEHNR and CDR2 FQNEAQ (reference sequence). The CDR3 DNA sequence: TGTGCCAGCAGCTTACAGGGGACGGCGCCCTACGAGCAGTACTTC. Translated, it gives CASSLQGTAPYEQYF. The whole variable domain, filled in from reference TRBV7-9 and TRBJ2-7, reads DTGVSQNPRHKITKRGQNVTFRCDPISEHNRLYWYRQTLGQGPEFLTYFQNEAQLEKSRLLSDRFSAERPKGSFSTLEIQRTEQGDSAMYLCASSLQGTAPYEQYFGPGTRLTVT.

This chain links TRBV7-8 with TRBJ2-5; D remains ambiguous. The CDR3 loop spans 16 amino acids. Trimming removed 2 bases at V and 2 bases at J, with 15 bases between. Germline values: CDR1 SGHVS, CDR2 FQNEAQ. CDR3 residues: CASSLTSASGQETQYF. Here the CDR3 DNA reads TGTGCCAGCAGCTTAACTTCGGCCAGTGGACAAGAGACCCAGTACTTC.

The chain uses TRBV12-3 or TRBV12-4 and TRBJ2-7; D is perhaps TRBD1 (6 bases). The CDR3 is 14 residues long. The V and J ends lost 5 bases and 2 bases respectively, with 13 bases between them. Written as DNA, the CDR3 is TGTGCCAGCAGTCCACAGACAGGACCCTACGAGCAGTACTTC. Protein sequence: CASSPQTGPYEQYF.

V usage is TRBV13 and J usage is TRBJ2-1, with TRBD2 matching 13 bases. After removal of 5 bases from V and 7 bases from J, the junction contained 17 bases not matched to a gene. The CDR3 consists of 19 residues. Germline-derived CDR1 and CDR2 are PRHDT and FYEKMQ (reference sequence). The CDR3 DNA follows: TGTGCCAGCAGCAGAGACGGGACTAGCGGGGCCCAGTCACGGAATGAGCAGTTCTTC. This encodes CASSRDGTSGAQSRNEQFF.

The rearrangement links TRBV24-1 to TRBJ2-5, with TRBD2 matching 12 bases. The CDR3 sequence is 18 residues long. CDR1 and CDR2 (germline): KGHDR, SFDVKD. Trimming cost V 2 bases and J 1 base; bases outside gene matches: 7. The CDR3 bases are TGTGCCACCAGTGATTCTACGACTAGCGGGAGCCCCCAAGAGACCCAGTACTTC. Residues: CATSDSTTSGSPQETQYF.

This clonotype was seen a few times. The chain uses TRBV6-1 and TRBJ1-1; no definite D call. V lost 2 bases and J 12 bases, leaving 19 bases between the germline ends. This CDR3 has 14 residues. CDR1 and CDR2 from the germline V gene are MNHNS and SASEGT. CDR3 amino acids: CASSEQTAWFRPFF. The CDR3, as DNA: TGTGCCAGCAGTGAACAGACCGCATGGTTCCGGCCTTTCTTT.

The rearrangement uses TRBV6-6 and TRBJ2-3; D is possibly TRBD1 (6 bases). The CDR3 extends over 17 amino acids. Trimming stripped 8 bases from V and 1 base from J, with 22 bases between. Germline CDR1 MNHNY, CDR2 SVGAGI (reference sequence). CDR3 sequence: CASDSTPGAGGTDTQYF. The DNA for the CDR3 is TGTGCCAGCGATTCAACTCCAGGGGCAGGGGGCACAGATACGCAGTATTTT.

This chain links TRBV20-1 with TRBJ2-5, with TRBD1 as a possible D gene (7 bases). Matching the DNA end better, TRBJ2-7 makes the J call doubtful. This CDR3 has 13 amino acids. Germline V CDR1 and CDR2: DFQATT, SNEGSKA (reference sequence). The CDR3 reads CSASPRGVDEQYF. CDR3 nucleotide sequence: TGCAGTGCTAGTCCCAGGGGGGTTGACGAGCAGTACTTC.